In its sample, the clone carrying this TCR beta chain was seen a few times. The antigen remains undetermined. Profiling relied on immunoSEQ multiplex PCR, and the TCRdb table lists in-frame clones only, not all of them. The sample carries 50,000 or so clones, roughly nine tenths recorded once. The data stem from a study of T cell clones after liver transplantation. Study-level information: Samples came from ITN030ST, which attempted immunosuppression withdrawal within 2 years of liver transplantation. Pre-transplant mixed lymphocyte reactions yielded third-party-reactive TCRbeta sequences as comparators for graft-donor-reactive sequences. Findings of the study overall: Small, mixed patient groups and varying post-transplant times limit these conclusions.

This CDR3 spans 13 amino acids. Trimming took off 5 bases at V and 3 bases at J, with 11 bases between the two ends. Germline V gene data show CDR1 as SGHTA and CDR2 as FQGNSA. The sample here was CD8+ T cells from blood, taken 12 months after liver transplant. This receptor was identified in a human patient who received a liver transplant. The T cells may come from the graft donor. This chain links TRBV7-2 with TRBJ2-7; maybe TRBD2 (5 bases). The CDR3 is CASSLGLGYEQYF. The DNA of the CDR3 is TGTGCCAGCAGCCTCGGACTCGGCTACGAGCAGTACTTC. The full variable domain, in which reference TRBV7-2 and TRBJ2-7 provide the parts outside the CDR3, is GAGVSQSPSNKVTEKGKDVELRCDPISGHTALYWYRQSLGQGLEFLIYFQGNSAPDKSGLPSDRFSAERTGGSVSTLTIQRTQQEDSAVYLCASSLGLGYEQYFGPGTRLTVT.